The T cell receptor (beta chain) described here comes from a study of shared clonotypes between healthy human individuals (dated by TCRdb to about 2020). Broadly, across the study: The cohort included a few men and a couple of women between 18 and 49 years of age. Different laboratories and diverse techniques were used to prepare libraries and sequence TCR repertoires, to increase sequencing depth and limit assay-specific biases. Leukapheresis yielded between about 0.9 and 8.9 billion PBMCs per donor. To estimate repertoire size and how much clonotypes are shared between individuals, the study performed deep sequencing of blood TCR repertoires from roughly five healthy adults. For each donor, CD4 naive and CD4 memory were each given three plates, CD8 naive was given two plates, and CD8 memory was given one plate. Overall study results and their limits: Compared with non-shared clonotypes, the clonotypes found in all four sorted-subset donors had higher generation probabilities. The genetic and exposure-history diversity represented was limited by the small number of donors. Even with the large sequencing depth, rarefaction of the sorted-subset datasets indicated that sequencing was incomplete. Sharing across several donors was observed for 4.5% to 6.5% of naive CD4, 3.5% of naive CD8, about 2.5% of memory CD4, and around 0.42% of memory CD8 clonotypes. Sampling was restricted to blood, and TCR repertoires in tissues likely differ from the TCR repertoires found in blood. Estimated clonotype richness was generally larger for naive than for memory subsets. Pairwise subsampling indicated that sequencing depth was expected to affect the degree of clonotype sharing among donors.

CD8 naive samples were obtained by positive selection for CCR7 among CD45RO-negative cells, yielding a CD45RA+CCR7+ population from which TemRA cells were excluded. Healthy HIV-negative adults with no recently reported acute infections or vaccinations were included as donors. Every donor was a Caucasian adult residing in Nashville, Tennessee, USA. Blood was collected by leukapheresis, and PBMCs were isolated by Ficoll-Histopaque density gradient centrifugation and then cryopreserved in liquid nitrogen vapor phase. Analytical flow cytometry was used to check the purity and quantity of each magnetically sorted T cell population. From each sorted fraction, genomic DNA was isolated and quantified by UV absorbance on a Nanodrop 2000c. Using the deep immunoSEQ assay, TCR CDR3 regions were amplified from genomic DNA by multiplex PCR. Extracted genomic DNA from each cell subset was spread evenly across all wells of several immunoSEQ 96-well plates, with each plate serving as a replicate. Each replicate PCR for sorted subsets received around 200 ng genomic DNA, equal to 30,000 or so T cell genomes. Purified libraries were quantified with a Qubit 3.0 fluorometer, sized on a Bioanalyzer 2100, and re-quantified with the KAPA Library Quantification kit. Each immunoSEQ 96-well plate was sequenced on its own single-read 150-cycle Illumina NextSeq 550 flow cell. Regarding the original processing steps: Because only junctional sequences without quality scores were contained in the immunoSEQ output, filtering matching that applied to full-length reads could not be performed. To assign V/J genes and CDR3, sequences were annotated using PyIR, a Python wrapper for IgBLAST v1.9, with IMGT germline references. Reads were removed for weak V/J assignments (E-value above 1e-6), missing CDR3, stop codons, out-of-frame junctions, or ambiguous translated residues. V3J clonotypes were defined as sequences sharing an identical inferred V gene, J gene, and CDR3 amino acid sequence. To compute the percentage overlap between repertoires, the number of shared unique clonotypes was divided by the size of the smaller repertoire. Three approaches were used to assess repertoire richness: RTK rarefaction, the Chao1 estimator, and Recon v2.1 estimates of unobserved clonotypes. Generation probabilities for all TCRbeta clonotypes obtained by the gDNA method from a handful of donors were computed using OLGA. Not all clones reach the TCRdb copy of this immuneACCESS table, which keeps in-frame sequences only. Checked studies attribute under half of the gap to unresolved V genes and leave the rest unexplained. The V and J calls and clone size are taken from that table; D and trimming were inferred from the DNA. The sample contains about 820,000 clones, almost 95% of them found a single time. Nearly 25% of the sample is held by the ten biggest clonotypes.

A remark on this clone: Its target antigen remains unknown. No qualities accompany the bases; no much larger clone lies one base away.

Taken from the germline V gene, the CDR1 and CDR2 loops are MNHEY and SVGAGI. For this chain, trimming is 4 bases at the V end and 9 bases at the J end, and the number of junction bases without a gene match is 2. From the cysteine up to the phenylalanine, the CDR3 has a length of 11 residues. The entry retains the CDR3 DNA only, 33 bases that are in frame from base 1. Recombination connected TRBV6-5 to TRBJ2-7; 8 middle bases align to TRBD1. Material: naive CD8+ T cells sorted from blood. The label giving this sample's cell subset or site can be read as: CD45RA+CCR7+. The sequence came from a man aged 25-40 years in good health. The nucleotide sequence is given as TGTGCCAGCAGTTTCGGACAGGGGCAGTACTTC. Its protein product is CASSFGQGQYF.